The 15 T cell receptor beta chains listed next were all sequenced from one sample in a study of T cell responses to AZD1222 COVID-19 vaccine (dated by TCRdb to the early 2020s). Library construction relied on the immunoSEQ multiplex PCR assay. TCRdb provides this immuneACCESS table in a form limited to in-frame rearrangements. Some clones are lacking; in checked studies, under half of them reflect an unresolved V gene, and why the rest are absent is not known. This sample lists around 200,000 clones; around 94% were detected once. The top ten hold roughly 1.5% of the sample. The time point tag for this specimen amounts to: about 28 days (+/-7) after the second vaccine dose. This specimen consisted of peripheral blood, obtained 28 days after the second AZD1222 dose. The receptor source for this set is an adult who received the AZD1222 COVID-19 vaccine.

The V call is TRBV6-5, the J call TRBJ1-4; 7 nucleotides match TRBD1. V lost 6 bases, J lost 4 bases, and 8 bases stayed unmatched. Germline assignment: CDR1 MNHEY and CDR2 SVGAGI. This CDR3 is built from 15 residues. The CDR3 sequence: CASRPGDRYNEKLFF. Written as DNA, the CDR3 is TGTGCCAGCAGACCTGGGGACAGATATAATGAAAAACTGTTTTTT.

V usage is TRBV19 and J usage is TRBJ1-1, with a tentative D call TRBD1 (5 bases). The germline CDR1 and CDR2 sequences are LNHDA and SQIVND (reference sequence). The CDR3 has 14 residues. Trimming took off 5 bases at V and 3 bases at J, with 13 bases between the two ends. The CDR3 is CASSSTPRDTEAFF. For the CDR3, the DNA is TGTGCCAGTAGTTCCACGCCCAGGGACACTGAAGCTTTCTTT.

V and J are TRBV7-3 and TRBJ2-5, with TRBD2 matching over 7 bases. Germline-derived CDR1 and CDR2 are SGHTA and FQGTGA. This CDR3 is built from 14 residues. The ends lost 5 bases at V and 5 bases at J; junction bases unmatched: 8. The chain's CDR3 is CASSRAGRGETQYF. Here the CDR3 DNA reads TGTGCCAGCAGCCGCGCAGGGCGGGGGGAGACCCAGTACTTC.

The rearrangement uses TRBV9 and TRBJ2-7, with 9 bases lining up with TRBD1. The junction had 6 bases not matched to a gene; V was cut back by 2 bases and J by 6 bases. This CDR3 contains 14 residues. Germline CDR1 is SGDLS and CDR2 is YYNGEE. The CDR3 spells CASSVPGQGGEQYF. The CDR3 nucleotides are TGTGCCAGCAGCGTGCCGGGACAGGGCGGCGAGCAGTACTTC.

The chain carries TRBV6-6 and TRBJ1-6; D call uncertain. V shed 5 bases and J shed 7 bases, with 18 bases lying between them. This CDR3 contains 16 residues. Germline-derived CDR1 and CDR2 are MNHNY and SVGAGI (reference sequence). The CDR3 nucleotides read TGTGCCAGCAGTCTTATGCGTTCGAGTCCGAATTCACCCCTCCACTTT. As protein: CASSLMRSSPNSPLHF.

V usage is TRBV19 and J usage is TRBJ2-2; D may correspond to TRBD1 or TRBD2 (6 bases each). The CDR3 runs to 18 residues. Germline CDR1 LNHDA, CDR2 SQIVND (reference sequence). The ends were cut back, 2 bases at V and 4 bases at J, with 20 bases in the middle. Here the CDR3 reads CASSINPRGTTFTGELFF. In DNA, the CDR3 is TGTGCCAGTAGTATAAATCCTCGGGGGACAACCTTCACCGGGGAGCTGTTTTTT.

The gene calls are TRBV6-4 and TRBJ2-1; 9 bases line up with TRBD2. Germline V CDR1 and CDR2: MRHNA, SNTAGT. Trimming at V came to 0 bases and at J to 8 bases, leaving 11 bases not matched to a gene. The CDR3 loop spans 17 amino acids. The CDR3 region is CASSDSFSSGGQDEQFF. The CDR3 nucleotides read TGTGCCAGCAGTGACTCTTTTAGTAGCGGGGGCCAGGATGAGCAGTTCTTC.

The chain links TRBV11-2 to TRBJ1-1; 9 bases are shared with TRBD1. CDR3 length: 14 amino acids. The V gene's germline CDR1 is SGHAT and CDR2 FQNNGV. Trimming at V came to 3 bases and at J to 6 bases, leaving 5 bases not matched to a gene. The CDR3 DNA follows: TGTGCCAGCAGCTTTTCACAGGGGGCCCCTGAAGCTTTCTTT. Translating it yields CASSFSQGAPEAFF.

The chain recombines TRBV2 with TRBJ2-7, with D tentatively TRBD1 or TRBD2 (5 bases each). CDR3 length equals 16 residues. CDR1 is SNHLY and CDR2 is FYNNEI in the germline V gene. V lost 6 bases, J lost 9 bases, and 27 bases lay in between. DNA for the CDR3: TGTGCCAGCAGGAGGGACGGACCGGGACCGAAAACCGGGCAGTACTTC. This sequence encodes CASRRDGPGPKTGQYF.

V and J are TRBV7-9 and TRBJ2-1, with TRBD2 matching 13 bases. V was clipped by 3 bases and J by 6 bases; unmatched bases: 2. CDR3 length: 15 residues. Germline V lookup: CDR1 SEHNR, CDR2 FQNEAQ (reference sequence). In nucleotides, the CDR3 is TGTGCCAGCAGCTTGGGACTAGCGGGGAGCAATGAGCAGTTCTTC. It codes for CASSLGLAGSNEQFF.

In its sample, this clone was seen a few times. The rearrangement joins TRBV7-3 to TRBJ1-5, with TRBD1 identical over 8 bases. Germline CDR1 SGHTA, CDR2 FQGTGA. J was trimmed by 1 base and V by 1 base; bases with no gene match: 12. CDR3 length equals 19 residues. The CDR3 loop is CASSLRDRLSPESNQPQHF. CDR3 in DNA: TGTGCCAGCAGCTTAAGGGACAGGCTTTCTCCTGAAAGCAATCAGCCCCAGCATTTT.

The CDR3 reads CASSELGDDYGYTF. The CDR3 nucleotides are TGCGCCAGCAGTGAGTTAGGGGACGACTATGGCTACACCTTC. V is TRBV10-2 and J is TRBJ1-2; D may be TRBD1 (5 bases). V was cut by 1 base and J by 3 bases, with 9 bases left in between. CDR1 and CDR2 from the germline V gene are WSHSY and SAAADI. The CDR3 is 14 residues long.

The V call is TRBV2, the J call TRBJ1-4, with a tentative D call TRBD1 (5 bases). V lost 6 bases to trimming and J lost 2 bases, with 7 bases between them. The germline V gene has CDR1 SNHLY and CDR2 FYNNEI. The CDR3 has 13 residues. This CDR3 is CASSGDTNEKLFF. The CDR3 coding sequence is TGTGCCAGCAGCGGGGACACTAATGAAAAACTGTTTTTT.

The chain carries TRBV9 and TRBJ2-2, with a tentative D call TRBD1 (5 bases). CDR1 is SGDLS and CDR2 is YYNGEE in the germline V gene. Trimming cost V 3 bases and J 0 bases, with 15 bases left between them. This CDR3 has 17 residues. CDR3 region: CASSGSLRQPNTGELFF. The CDR3 region has the DNA TGTGCCAGCAGCGGATCACTTCGACAGCCGAACACCGGGGAGCTGTTTTTT.

This chain links TRBV7-2 with TRBJ1-5, with D maybe TRBD1 (6 bases). Germline loops: CDR1 SGHTA, CDR2 FQGNSA. The V gene lost 5 bases and the J gene lost 0 bases, with 17 bases spanning the gap. The CDR3 is 17 amino acids. CDR3 loop: CASSIEFQGFSNQPQHF. The CDR3 region has the DNA TGTGCCAGCAGCATAGAATTTCAGGGGTTTAGCAATCAGCCCCAGCATTTT. The full variable domain, its missing parts supplied by reference TRBV7-2 and TRBJ1-5, is GAGVSQSPSNKVTEKGKDVELRCDPISGHTALYWYRQSLGQGLEFLIYFQGNSAPDKSGLPSDRFSAERTGGSVSTLTIQRTQQEDSAVYLCASSIEFQGFSNQPQHFGDGTRLSIL.